This T cell receptor (beta chain) stems from a study of cytomegalovirus exposure and HLA in healthy donors. Study-wide results and limits: CMV antigen specificity was confirmed in vitro for a few CMV-associated chains.

This clone was detected a few times. The antigen is unknown. Losses at the gene ends were 6 bases for V and 0 bases for J; bases not matched to a gene: 3. This CDR3 contains 15 residues. Germline V CDR1 and CDR2: LNHDA, SQIVND (reference sequence). The PCR used 60 Vbeta and 13 Jbeta primers. Original processing notes: Counted up in a later analysis, unique TCR beta chains came to some 82 million, with some 11 million shared. Profiled with immunoSEQ multiplex PCR; TCRdb holds only in-frame clones, not every one. Clone size and V and J calls were adopted from that table, with D and trimming inferred from the DNA. The profile shows roughly 180,000 clones, approximately 81% of them singletons.

The J gene is TRBJ1-1, the V gene TRBV19; TRBD1 matches 11 bases. Sequencing was performed on PBMCs. The TCR was taken from a boy between 10 and 17 years old in good health and CMV-seronegative. CDR3 nucleotide sequence: TGTGCCAGTAGGGACAGGGGGCCCTTGAACACTGAAGCTTTCTTT. Translating gives CASRDRGPLNTEAFF.